A single sample gave rise to the 19 T cell receptor beta chains below, sequenced in a study of blood T cell repertoires in COVID-19. Clones were read by immunoSEQ multiplex PCR, and TCRdb kept only the in-frame ones, dropping some. The sample consists of around 47,000 clones, about 81% of them appearing once. The material sequenced was peripheral blood. The receptors shown here come from a woman of 80 years or more with COVID-19, enrolled during active disease.

The chain is built from TRBV18 and TRBJ2-1; maybe TRBD2 (6 bases). V shed 3 bases and J shed 7 bases, with 16 bases lying between them. The CDR3 covers 15 residues. The germline V gene has CDR1 KGHSH and CDR2 LQKENI. The CDR3 region is CASSPREAAGNEQFF. CDR3 coding DNA: TGTGCCAGCTCACCGCGCGAAGCGGCGGGAAATGAGCAGTTCTTC.

V usage is TRBV6-5 and J usage is TRBJ2-3; D is perhaps TRBD1 (5 bases). Trimming shortened V by 6 bases and J by 0 bases, and 13 bases separated the two germline ends. The germline V gene has CDR1 MNHEY and CDR2 SVGAGI. The CDR3 extends over 15 amino acids. CDR3 sequence (DNA): TGTGCCAGCAGCAAAACAGGATCTAGCACAGATACGCAGTATTTT. Protein: CASSKTGSSTDTQYF.

V is TRBV14 and J is TRBJ1-3, with a weak D call TRBD1 (5 bases). Germline values: CDR1 SGHDN, CDR2 FVKESK. Trimming shortened V by 2 bases and J by 0 bases, and 8 bases separated the two germline ends. The CDR3 has 15 residues. The CDR3 here is CASSQTGHSGNTIYF. The CDR3 bases are TGTGCCAGCAGCCAAACAGGACACTCTGGAAACACCATATATTTT.

This clone has a handful of counts. The chain combines TRBV6-5 with TRBJ1-1; D gene ambiguous. The CDR3 has 13 amino acids. V dropped 5 bases and J dropped 6 bases, with 13 bases sitting between them. The germline CDR1 and CDR2 sequences are MNHEY and SVGAGI. The CDR3 spells CASSPYSGSEAFF. The CDR3 coding sequence is TGTGCCAGCAGTCCCTACAGTGGTTCTGAAGCTTTCTTT.

The V call is TRBV29-1, the J call TRBJ2-2, with 9 bases matching TRBD1. The V segment lost 6 bases and the J segment 7 bases; nucleotides outside the gene matches: 12. Germline CDR1 reads SQVTM; CDR2 reads ANQGSEA. This CDR3 has 15 residues. The CDR3 is CSVLPGTGMIGELFF. As DNA, the CDR3 is TGCAGCGTGTTACCAGGGACAGGGATGATCGGGGAGCTGTTTTTT.

Only a few counts were recorded for this clone. The chain employs TRBV6-5 and TRBJ2-2; a weak D match, TRBD2 (6 bases). CDR1 is MNHEY and CDR2 is SVGAGI in the germline V gene. Between the trimmed V and J ends, which lost 7 bases and 4 bases, there was a span of 16 bases. The CDR3 runs to 15 residues. The CDR3, as DNA: TGTGCCAGCACCCACCGAGCGGGTGTCACCGGGGAGCTGTTTTTT. Translated, it gives CASTHRAGVTGELFF.

This clone is a singleton in its sample. V and J are TRBV5-6 and TRBJ2-3, with 10 bases that match TRBD1. Per germline, CDR1 SGHDT and CDR2 YYEEEE. V gave up 2 bases and J gave up 3 bases; unmatched junction bases: 3. This CDR3 contains 15 residues. The CDR3: CASSFRTGGTDTQYF. The CDR3, as DNA: TGTGCCAGCAGCTTCAGGACAGGGGGTACAGATACGCAGTATTTT.

This clone has a handful of counts. The rearrangement joins TRBV19 to TRBJ1-3; possible D gene TRBD1, 6 bases. CDR1 and CDR2 (germline): LNHDA, SQIVND (reference sequence). V lost 9 bases to trimming and J lost 5 bases, with 11 bases between them. CDR3 length: 12 amino acids. The CDR3 here is CASRGDRNTIYF. The DNA of the CDR3 is TGTGCCAGCAGGGGAGACCGAAACACCATATATTTT.

The chain combines TRBV29-1 with TRBJ1-2; D ambiguous. The germline gives CDR1 SQVTM, CDR2 ANQGSEA. V was pared by 5 bases and J by 7 bases, with 26 bases between. CDR3 length: 16 residues. CDR3 bases: TGCAGCGTTCATAGCACCCTTACAGCGGAGGTTGTTGGCTACACCTTC. It specifies CSVHSTLTAEVVGYTF. Based on the CDR3 plus reference TRBV29-1 and TRBJ1-2, the full variable domain is SAVISQKPSRDICQRGTSLTIQCQVDSQVTMMFWYRQQPGQSLTLIATANQGSEATYESGFVIDKFPISRPNLTFSTLTVSNMSPEDSSIYLCSVHSTLTAEVVGYTFGSGTRLTVV.

This sequence joins TRBV27 and TRBJ1-1; no definite D call. Trimming took 3 bases from V and 3 from J, leaving 29 bases between them. CDR3 length: 20 amino acids. In germline, CDR1 is MNHEY, CDR2 SMNVEV (reference sequence). In DNA form, the CDR3 reads TGTGCCAGCAGTTTGAGGGTGGCCGGAGCCTGGCCTTGGGAGGACACTGAAGCTTTCTTT. Its protein is CASSLRVAGAWPWEDTEAFF.

The DNA of the CDR3 is TGTGCCAGCAGTGGATACGACAGGGCGAACACTGAAGCTTTCTTT. It specifies CASSGYDRANTEAFF. The chain combines TRBV27 with TRBJ1-1; 7 bases line up with TRBD1. This CDR3 has 15 amino acids. V was pared by 5 bases and J by 1 base, with 7 bases of the junction left unmatched. CDR1 is MNHEY, CDR2 SMNVEV, per germline (reference sequence).

This chain connects TRBV3-1 (or the pseudogene TRBV3-2) to TRBJ2-1, with 13 bases matching TRBD2. CDR1 and CDR2 (germline): LGHDT, YNNKEL (reference sequence). After removal of 5 bases from V and 6 bases from J, the junction contained 4 bases not matched to a gene. This CDR3 contains 15 residues. Here the CDR3 DNA reads TGTGCCAGCAGCTCAGGGACTAGCGGGATCAATGAGCAGTTCTTC. Encoded protein: CASSSGTSGINEQFF.

The chain uses TRBV5-1 and TRBJ2-7; D is possibly TRBD1 (6 bases). The CDR3 is made up of 15 amino acids. V was pared by 5 bases and J by 2 bases, with 17 bases between. Germline lookup yields CDR1 SGHRS and CDR2 YFSETQ. The DNA for the CDR3 is TGCGCCAGCAGGTCAGGGGTTGGGAGCACCTACGAGCAGTACTTC. Encoded protein: CASRSGVGSTYEQYF.

The chain is built from TRBV7-2 and TRBJ2-5, with unresolved D. Trimming shortened V by 0 bases and J by 2 bases, and 7 bases separated the two germline ends. Looked up from germline, CDR1 is SGHTA and CDR2 is FQGNSA. This CDR3 is built from 14 residues. The DNA for the CDR3 is TGTGCCAGCAGCTTAGCGGGCAGGCAAGAGACCCAGTACTTC. This translates into CASSLAGRQETQYF.

The chain uses TRBV19 and TRBJ1-2; the match to TRBD1 covers 7 bases. The V gene end was trimmed by 4 bases and the J gene end by 5 bases; junction bases not matched to a gene: 19. Per germline, CDR1 LNHDA and CDR2 SQIVND (reference sequence). CDR3 length: 18 amino acids. The CDR3 DNA follows: TGTGCCAGTAGTACCCTGGACGCCGGGAAAACGACAGGGTATGGCTACACCTTC. This translates into CASSTLDAGKTTGYGYTF.

The chain uses TRBV30 and TRBJ2-5; D may be TRBD2 (5 bases). There are 15 residues in the CDR3. The germline gives CDR1 GTSNPN, CDR2 SVGIG (reference sequence). The ends were cut back, 1 base at V and 1 base at J, with 13 bases in the middle. CDR3 loop: CAWSEVLGVQETQYF. The DNA for the CDR3 is TGTGCCTGGAGTGAAGTTTTGGGAGTCCAAGAGACCCAGTACTTC.

This clone was detected a few times. This specimen includes other DNA sequences encoding the same CDR3. This chain links TRBV3-1 (or the pseudogene TRBV3-2) with TRBJ1-5, with a weak D call TRBD1 (6 bases). Germline CDR1 LGHDT, CDR2 YNNKEL (reference sequence). Trimming removed 2 bases at V and 6 bases at J, with 8 bases between. The CDR3 is 13 residues long. The CDR3 sequence: CASSQRGGQPQHF. The CDR3 DNA reads as TGTGCCAGCAGCCAAAGGGGGGGTCAGCCCCAGCATTTT.

V and J are TRBV2 and TRBJ2-1, with 8 bases matching TRBD2. Germline lookup yields CDR1 SNHLY and CDR2 FYNNEI. V lost 7 bases and J lost 4; bases outside the gene matches: 6. This CDR3 region has 14 residues. The chain's CDR3 is CASMLAGAYNEQFF. The DNA for the CDR3 is TGTGCCAGCATGCTAGCGGGCGCTTACAATGAGCAGTTCTTC.

The rearrangement links TRBV3-1 (or the pseudogene TRBV3-2) to TRBJ2-3, with D maybe TRBD2 (5 bases). Trimming pared 4 bases from V and 0 bases from J, leaving 11 bases between. From germline, CDR1 is LGHDT and CDR2 YNNKEL (reference sequence). The CDR3 covers 15 residues. The CDR3 here is CASSPQDSSTDTQYF. The CDR3 nucleotides are TGTGCCAGCAGCCCTCAGGACTCTAGCACAGATACGCAGTATTTT.